This entry lists 14 T cell receptor beta chains sequenced from one sample in a study of blood T cell repertoires in COVID-19. TCRdb's table, derived via immunoSEQ multiplex PCR, lists solely in-frame clones and lacks some. Altogether about 14,000 clones are present, approximately 88% being singletons, with the ten largest covering around 5.4%. The sequencing sample was made of peripheral blood. These receptors were taken from a human donor in a cohort sampled during active COVID-19.

The chain couples TRBV28 to TRBJ1-2; 7 positions match TRBD1. With V trimmed by 4 bases and J by 4 bases, 6 bases remained unmatched. Per germline, CDR1 MDHEN and CDR2 SYDVKM. There are 14 residues in the CDR3. The CDR3: CASSYPDRTYGYTF. In DNA, the CDR3 is TGTGCCAGCAGTTACCCGGACAGGACCTATGGCTACACCTTC.

J is TRBJ2-1 and V is TRBV28; 14 bases match TRBD2. Germline CDR1 MDHEN, CDR2 SYDVKM. There are 15 residues in the CDR3. V dropped 6 bases and J dropped 10; count of bases not matched to a gene: 8. The CDR3 sequence is CASSIGTSGRREQFF. The CDR3 DNA sequence: TGTGCCAGCAGCATAGGGACTAGCGGGAGAAGGGAGCAGTTCTTC.

The V gene is TRBV27, the J gene TRBJ1-2, with 10 bases lining up with TRBD1. V gave up 3 bases and J gave up 5 bases; unmatched junction bases: 3. CDR3 length: 14 residues. Germline V gene lookup returns CDR1 MNHEY and CDR2 SMNVEV (reference sequence). The CDR3 here is CASSLGDRGYGYTF. In DNA, the CDR3 is TGTGCCAGCAGTTTGGGGGACAGGGGATATGGCTACACCTTC.

The V and J genes are TRBV28 and TRBJ2-5; TRBD1 might be the D (6 bases). Deletions cut 2 bases from V and 1 base from J, with 11 bases between. The CDR3 sequence is 15 residues long. The germline V gene has CDR1 MDHEN and CDR2 SYDVKM. DNA for the CDR3: TGTGCCAGCAGTTTACCCACAGGGATCCAAGAGACCCAGTACTTC. This translates into CASSLPTGIQETQYF. Variable domain in full (rest from reference TRBV28 and TRBJ2-5): DVKVTQSSRYLVKRTGEKVFLECVQDMDHENMFWYRQDPGLGLRLIYFSYDVKMKEKGDIPEGYSVSREKKERFSLILESASTNQTSMYLCASSLPTGIQETQYFGPGTRLLVL.

The rearrangement links TRBV5-1 to TRBJ2-3; a weak D match, TRBD2 (6 bases). CDR3 length equals 16 residues. Trimming cost V 1 base and J 2 bases, with 14 bases left between them. CDR1 is SGHRS, CDR2 YFSETQ, per germline. CDR3 region: CASSLRSAGTTDTQYF. DNA for the CDR3: TGCGCCAGCAGCTTGCGTAGCGCGGGGACCACAGATACGCAGTATTTT.

J is TRBJ2-3 and V is TRBV10-2; D may be TRBD2 (5 bases). Germline V gene data show CDR1 as WSHSY and CDR2 as SAAADI. V was shortened by 5 bases and J by 2 bases, with 14 bases between the two germline ends. The length of the CDR3 is 15 residues. The CDR3, as DNA: TGCGCCAGCAGTCCTGACGGGGTTTTCACAGATACGCAGTATTTT. It yields the protein CASSPDGVFTDTQYF.

The V and J genes are TRBV11-2 and TRBJ2-7; 8 bases are shared with TRBD1. The germline CDR1 and CDR2 sequences are SGHAT and FQNNGV. The CDR3 contains 16 residues. V dropped 1 base and J dropped 5; count of bases not matched to a gene: 10. In DNA, the CDR3 is TGTGCCAGCAGCTTAGTTACTGGACAGGGATCCCACGAGCAGTACTTC. As protein: CASSLVTGQGSHEQYF.

The CDR3 region is CASSLFSGLAGESETQYF. CDR3 nucleotides: TGTGCCAGCAGCCTATTTAGTGGGCTAGCGGGAGAATCGGAGACCCAGTACTTC. The J gene is TRBJ2-5, the V gene TRBV7-8, with 10 positions matching TRBD2. The CDR3 loop spans 18 amino acids. CDR1 is SGHVS, CDR2 FQNEAQ, per germline. Unmatched junction bases numbered 17, after V lost 5 bases and J lost 5 bases.

The chain recombines TRBV6-5 with TRBJ2-3, with D perhaps matching TRBD1 (6 bases). Between the trimmed V and J ends, which lost 0 bases and 0 bases, there was a span of 10 bases. Germline CDR1 and CDR2: MNHEY and SVGAGI. This CDR3 contains 16 residues. The DNA of the CDR3 is TGTGCCAGCAGTTACTCGACAGGTTATAGCACAGATACGCAGTATTTT. This gives the protein CASSYSTGYSTDTQYF.

The rearrangement uses TRBV10-1 and TRBJ2-2; D possibly corresponds to TRBD1 (6 bases). V was clipped by 7 bases and J by 0 bases, with 18 bases between them. The length of the CDR3 is 17 residues. CDR1 and CDR2 from the germline V gene are WNHNN and SYGVQD (reference sequence). CDR3 region: CASKEGVGHANTGELFF. CDR3 coding DNA: TGCGCCAGCAAGGAAGGTGTGGGACACGCGAACACCGGGGAGCTGTTTTTT.

This sequence joins TRBV12-3 or TRBV12-4 and TRBJ1-4; D may be TRBD1 (5 bases). The ends were cut back, 6 bases at V and 7 bases at J, with 12 bases in the middle. The CDR3 spans 13 residues. The CDR3 DNA sequence: TGTGCCAGCAGATCGGGGGGGGGTGAAAAACTGTTTTTT. Amino acid sequence: CASRSGGGEKLFF.

This clone was seen a handful of times. The chain joins TRBV5-6 to TRBJ1-5, with TRBD1 identical over 9 bases. After removal of 4 bases from V and 6 bases from J, the junction contained 11 bases not matched to a gene. This CDR3 is 16 amino acids long. Germline lookup yields CDR1 SGHDT and CDR2 YYEEEE. The CDR3, as DNA: TGTGCCAGCAGCCGAGGGACAGGGTCAAGCTCTCAGCCCCAGCATTTT. Translation gives CASSRGTGSSSQPQHF.

The table lists this clone with a few counts. The chain has TRBV4-2 and TRBJ2-1; TRBD2 matches 9 bases. The CDR3 runs to 19 residues. J gave up 0 bases and V 0 bases, and 9 bases lay outside the gene matches. Germline values: CDR1 LGHNA, CDR2 YNFKEQ. Here the CDR3 DNA reads TGTGCCAGCAGCCAAGAAAGGGCTAGCGGGATTAGCTCCTACAATGAGCAGTTCTTC. Translating it yields CASSQERASGISSYNEQFF.

The chain combines TRBV6-4 with TRBJ2-2, with a weak D call TRBD1 (6 bases). Germline CDR1 reads MRHNA; CDR2 reads SNTAGT. Trimming removed 6 bases from V and 0 bases from J, with 11 bases in between. The CDR3 runs 15 residues. The CDR3 here is CASSADSTNTGELFF. For the CDR3, the DNA is TGTGCCAGCAGCGCGGACAGCACGAACACCGGGGAGCTGTTTTTT.